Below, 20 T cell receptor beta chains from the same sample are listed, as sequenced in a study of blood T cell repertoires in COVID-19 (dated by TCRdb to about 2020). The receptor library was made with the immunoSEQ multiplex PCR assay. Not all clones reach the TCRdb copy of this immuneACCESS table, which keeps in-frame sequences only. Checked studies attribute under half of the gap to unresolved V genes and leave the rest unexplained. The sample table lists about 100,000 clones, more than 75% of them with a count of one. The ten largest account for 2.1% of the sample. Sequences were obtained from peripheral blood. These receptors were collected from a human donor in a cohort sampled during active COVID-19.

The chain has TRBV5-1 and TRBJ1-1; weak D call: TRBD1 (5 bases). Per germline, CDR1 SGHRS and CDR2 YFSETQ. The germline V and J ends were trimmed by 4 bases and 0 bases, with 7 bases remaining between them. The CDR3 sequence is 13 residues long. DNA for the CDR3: TGCGCCAGCAGCCCGGACATGAACACTGAAGCTTTCTTT. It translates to CASSPDMNTEAFF.

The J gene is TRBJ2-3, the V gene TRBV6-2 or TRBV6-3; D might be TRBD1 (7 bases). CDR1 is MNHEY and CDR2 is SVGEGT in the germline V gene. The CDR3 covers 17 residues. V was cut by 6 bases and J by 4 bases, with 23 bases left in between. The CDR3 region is CASSSDRVRGNADTQYF. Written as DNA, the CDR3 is TGTGCCAGCAGCTCCGACAGGGTACGCGGGAATGCAGATACGCAGTATTTT.

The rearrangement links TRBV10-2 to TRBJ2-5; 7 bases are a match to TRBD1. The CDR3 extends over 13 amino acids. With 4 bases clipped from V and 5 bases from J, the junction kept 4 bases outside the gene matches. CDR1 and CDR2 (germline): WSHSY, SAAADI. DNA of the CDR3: TGCGCCAGCAGTGGGGTCAGGGGGGAGACCCAGTACTTC. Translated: CASSGVRGETQYF.

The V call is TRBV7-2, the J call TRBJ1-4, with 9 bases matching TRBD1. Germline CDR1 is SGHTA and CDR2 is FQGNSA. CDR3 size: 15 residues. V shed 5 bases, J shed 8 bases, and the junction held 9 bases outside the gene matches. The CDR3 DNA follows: TGTGCCAGCAGCCCCCAGGGACAGGGAGGGGAAAAACTGTTTTTT. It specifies CASSPQGQGGEKLFF.

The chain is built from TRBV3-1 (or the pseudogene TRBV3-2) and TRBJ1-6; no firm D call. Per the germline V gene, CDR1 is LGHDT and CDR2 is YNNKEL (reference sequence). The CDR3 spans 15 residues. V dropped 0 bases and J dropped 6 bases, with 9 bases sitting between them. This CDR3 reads CASSQEVGGNSPLHF. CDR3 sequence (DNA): TGTGCCAGCAGCCAAGAGGTGGGAGGTAATTCACCCCTCCACTTT.

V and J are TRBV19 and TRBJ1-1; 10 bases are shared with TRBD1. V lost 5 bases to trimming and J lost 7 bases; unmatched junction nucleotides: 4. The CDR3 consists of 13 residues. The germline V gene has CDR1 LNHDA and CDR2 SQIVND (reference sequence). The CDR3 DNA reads TGTGCCAGTAGTTGGGACAGGGGACTTGAAGCTTTCTTT. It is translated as CASSWDRGLEAFF.

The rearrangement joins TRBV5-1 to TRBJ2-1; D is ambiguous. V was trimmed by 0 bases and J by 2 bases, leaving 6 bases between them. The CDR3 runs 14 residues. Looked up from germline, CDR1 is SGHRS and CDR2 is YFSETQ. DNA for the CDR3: TGCGCCAGCAGCTTGGGGCAGACCTACAATGAGCAGTTCTTC. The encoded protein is CASSLGQTYNEQFF.

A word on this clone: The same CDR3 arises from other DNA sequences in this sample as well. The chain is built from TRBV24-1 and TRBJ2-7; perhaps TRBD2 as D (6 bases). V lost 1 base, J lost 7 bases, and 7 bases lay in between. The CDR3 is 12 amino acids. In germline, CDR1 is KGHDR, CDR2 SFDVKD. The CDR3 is CATSDFRGEQYF. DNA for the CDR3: TGTGCCACCAGTGATTTCCGGGGGGAGCAGTACTTC.

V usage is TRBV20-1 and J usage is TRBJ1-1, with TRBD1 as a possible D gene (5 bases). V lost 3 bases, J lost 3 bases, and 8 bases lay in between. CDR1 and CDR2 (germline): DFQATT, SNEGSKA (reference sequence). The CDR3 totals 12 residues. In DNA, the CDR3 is TGCAGTGCTAGTTGGGGGGACACTGAAGCTTTCTTT. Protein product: CSASWGDTEAFF.

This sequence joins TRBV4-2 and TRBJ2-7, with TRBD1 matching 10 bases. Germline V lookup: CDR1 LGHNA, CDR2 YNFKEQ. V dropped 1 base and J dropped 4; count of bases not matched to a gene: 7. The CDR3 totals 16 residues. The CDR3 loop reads CASSQVADRGVYEQYF. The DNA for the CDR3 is TGTGCCAGCAGCCAAGTAGCGGACAGGGGGGTATACGAGCAGTACTTC.

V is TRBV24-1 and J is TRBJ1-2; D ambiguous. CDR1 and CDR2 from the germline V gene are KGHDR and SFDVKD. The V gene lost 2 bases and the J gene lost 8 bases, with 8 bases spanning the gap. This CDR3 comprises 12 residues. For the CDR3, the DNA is TGTGCCACCAGTGATTGGGCTGGGGGCTACACCTTC. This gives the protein CATSDWAGGYTF.

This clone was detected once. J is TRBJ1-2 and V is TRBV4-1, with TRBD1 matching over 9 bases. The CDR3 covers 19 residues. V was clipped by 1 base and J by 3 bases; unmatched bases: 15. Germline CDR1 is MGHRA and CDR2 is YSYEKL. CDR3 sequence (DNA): TGCGCCAGCAGCCAAGGTCCCGGGACAGGGAGGTTTCTTGACTATGGCTACACCTTC. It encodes CASSQGPGTGRFLDYGYTF.

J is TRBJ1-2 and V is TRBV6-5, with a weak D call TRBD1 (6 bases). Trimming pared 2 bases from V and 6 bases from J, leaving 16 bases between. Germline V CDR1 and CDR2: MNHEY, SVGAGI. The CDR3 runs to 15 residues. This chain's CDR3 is CASSYRGAGGNGYTF. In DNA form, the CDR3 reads TGTGCCAGCAGTTACCGGGGGGCAGGTGGAAATGGCTACACCTTC.

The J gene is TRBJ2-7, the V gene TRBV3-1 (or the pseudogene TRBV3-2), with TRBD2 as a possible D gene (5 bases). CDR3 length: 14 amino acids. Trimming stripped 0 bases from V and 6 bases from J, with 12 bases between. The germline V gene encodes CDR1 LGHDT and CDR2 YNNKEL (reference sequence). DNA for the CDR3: TGTGCCAGCAGCCAAGATCGGAGGACGGGCGAGCAGTACTTC. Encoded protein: CASSQDRRTGEQYF.

The CDR3: CASSIVSGGKAEAFF. CDR3 DNA: TGTGCCAGTAGTATAGTTTCAGGGGGGAAGGCTGAAGCTTTCTTT. The chain employs TRBV19 and TRBJ1-1; 7 positions match TRBD1. Germline assignment: CDR1 LNHDA and CDR2 SQIVND (reference sequence). J gave up 6 bases and V 1 base, and 8 bases lay outside the gene matches. The length of the CDR3 is 15 residues.

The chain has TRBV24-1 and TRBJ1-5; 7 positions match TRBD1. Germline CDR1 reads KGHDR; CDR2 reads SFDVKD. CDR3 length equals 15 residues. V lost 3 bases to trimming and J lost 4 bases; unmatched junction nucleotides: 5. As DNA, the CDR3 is TGTGCCACCAGTGATCCGGCAGGGGGAAATCAGCCCCAGCATTTT. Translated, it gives CATSDPAGGNQPQHF.

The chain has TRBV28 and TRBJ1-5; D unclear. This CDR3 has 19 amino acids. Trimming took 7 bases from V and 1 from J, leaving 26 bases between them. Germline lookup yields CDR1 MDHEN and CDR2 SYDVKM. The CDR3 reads CASNVRQDSSGVSNQPQHF. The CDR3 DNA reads TGTGCCAGCAACGTAAGGCAGGACTCCAGTGGGGTAAGCAATCAGCCCCAGCATTTT. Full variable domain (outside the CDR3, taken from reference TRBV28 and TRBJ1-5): DVKVTQSSRYLVKRTGEKVFLECVQDMDHENMFWYRQDPGLGLRLIYFSYDVKMKEKGDIPEGYSVSREKKERFSLILESASTNQTSMYLCASNVRQDSSGVSNQPQHFGDGTRLSIL.

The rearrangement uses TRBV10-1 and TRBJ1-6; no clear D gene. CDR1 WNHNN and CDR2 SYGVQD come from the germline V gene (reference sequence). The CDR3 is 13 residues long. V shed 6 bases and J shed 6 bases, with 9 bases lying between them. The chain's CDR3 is CASSAGSNSPLHF. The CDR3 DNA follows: TGCGCCAGCAGCGCCGGGAGTAATTCACCCCTCCACTTT.

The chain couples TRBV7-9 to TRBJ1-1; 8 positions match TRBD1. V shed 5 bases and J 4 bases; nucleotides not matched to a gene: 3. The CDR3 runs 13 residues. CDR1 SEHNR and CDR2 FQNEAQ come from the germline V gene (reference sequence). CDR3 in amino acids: CASSIQGVTEAFF. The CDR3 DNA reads TGTGCCAGCAGCATACAGGGGGTCACTGAAGCTTTCTTT.

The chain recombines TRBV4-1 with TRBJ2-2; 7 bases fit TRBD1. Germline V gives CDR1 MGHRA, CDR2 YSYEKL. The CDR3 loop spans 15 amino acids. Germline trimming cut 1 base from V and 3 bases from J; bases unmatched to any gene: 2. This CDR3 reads CASSQGQGDTGELFF. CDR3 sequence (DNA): TGCGCCAGCAGCCAAGGTCAGGGGGACACCGGGGAGCTGTTTTTT.